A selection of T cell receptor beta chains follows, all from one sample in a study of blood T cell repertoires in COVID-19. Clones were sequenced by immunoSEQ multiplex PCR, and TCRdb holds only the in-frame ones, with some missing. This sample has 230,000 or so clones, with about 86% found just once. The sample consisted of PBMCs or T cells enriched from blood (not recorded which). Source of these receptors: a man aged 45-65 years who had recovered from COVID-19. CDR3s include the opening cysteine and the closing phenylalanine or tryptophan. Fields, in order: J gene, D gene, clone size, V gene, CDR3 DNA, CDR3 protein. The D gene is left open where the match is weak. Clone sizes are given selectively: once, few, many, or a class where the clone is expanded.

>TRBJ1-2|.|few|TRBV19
TGTGCCAGTAGTATAGTCGGGCAGGGCGGCGGCTACACCTTC
CASSIVGQGGGYTF
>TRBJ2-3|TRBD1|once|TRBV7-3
TGTGCCAGCAGCTTAATGTCCGGGACAGGGGTTGCAGATACGCAGTATTTT
CASSLMSGTGVADTQYF
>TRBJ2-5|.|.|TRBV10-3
TGTGCCACCCAGATAGCAGGGGTCGAAGAGACCCAGTACTTC
CATQIAGVEETQYF
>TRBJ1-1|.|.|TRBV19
TGTGCCACCGCACTATACATGAACACTGAAGCTTTCTTT
CATALYMNTEAFF
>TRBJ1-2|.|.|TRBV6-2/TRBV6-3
TGTGCCAGCAGCCGACAGGTTTACTATGGCTACACCTTC
CASSRQVYYGYTF
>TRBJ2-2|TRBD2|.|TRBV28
TGTGCCAGCAGTCCAGGACTAGCGGGAGGGAGAGCCGGGGAGCTGTTTTTT
CASSPGLAGGRAGELFF
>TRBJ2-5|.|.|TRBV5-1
TGCGCCAGCAGCTTGTCCCCAGTGGACAGCGAGACCCAGTACTTC
CASSLSPVDSETQYF
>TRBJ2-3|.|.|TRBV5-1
TGCGCCAGCAGCTCCGGGCGGGGTACAGATACGCAGTATTTT
CASSSGRGTDTQYF
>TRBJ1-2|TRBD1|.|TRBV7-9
TGTGCCAGCAGGCGCGAATTCGGGCAGGGGGGAGGCTACACCTTC
CASRREFGQGGGYTF
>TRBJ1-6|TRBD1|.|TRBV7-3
TGTGCCAGCAGCCCCGGGACAGTTTCACCCCTCCACTTT
CASSPGTVSPLHF
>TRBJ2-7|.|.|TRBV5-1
TGCGCCAGCAGCCCGAAAACTACAGGGTACCACGAGCAGTACTTC
CASSPKTTGYHEQYF
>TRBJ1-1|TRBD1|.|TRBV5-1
TGCGCCAGCAGCTCGATTACCGGGACAGATAAAGCTTTCTTT
CASSSITGTDKAFF
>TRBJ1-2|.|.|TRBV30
TGTGCCTGGATCCGCCCGGGCTATGGCTACACCTTC
CAWIRPGYGYTF
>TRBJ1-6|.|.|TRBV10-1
TGCGCCAGCAGTGAGCCCCGGGTGCAACTCAATTCACCCCTCCACTTT
CASSEPRVQLNSPLHF
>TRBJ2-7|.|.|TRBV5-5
TGTGCCAGCAGCTTTTTGTTAGCCCCGACGAACTCCTACGAGCAGTACTTC
CASSFLLAPTNSYEQYF
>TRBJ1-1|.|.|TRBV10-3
TGTGCCACCACTCCCTTTGAAGACAGTGGAGCTTTCTTT
CATTPFEDSGAFF
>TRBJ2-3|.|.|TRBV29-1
TGCAGCGTTGTCAGGAGCACAGATACGCAGTATTTT
CSVVRSTDTQYF
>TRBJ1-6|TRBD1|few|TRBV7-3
TGTGCCAGCAGCTTCGGGACAGGGGGCGCTTCACCCCTCCACTTT
CASSFGTGGASPLHF
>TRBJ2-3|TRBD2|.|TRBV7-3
TGTGCCAGCAGCCTCCGTCGACTAGCGGGGGACACAGATACGCAGTATTTT
CASSLRRLAGDTDTQYF
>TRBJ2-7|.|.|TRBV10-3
TGTGCCAGCGACCCCAAGGCAGGGGCCCACGAGCAGTACTTC
CASDPKAGAHEQYF
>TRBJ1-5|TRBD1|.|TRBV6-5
TGTGCCAGCAGTCCCCAGGGGGCTTGGCATCAGCCCCAGCATTTT
CASSPQGAWHQPQHF
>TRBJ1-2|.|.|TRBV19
TGTGCCAGTAGTATAGATAGCAGCTGGAAAGGCTACACCTTC
CASSIDSSWKGYTF
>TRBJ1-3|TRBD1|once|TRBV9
TGTGCCAGCAGCCCAAATCCCGGGACAGGTGGAAACACCATATATTTT
CASSPNPGTGGNTIYF
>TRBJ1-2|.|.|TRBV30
TGTGCCTGGAGCGGTGGTGGCTATGGCTACACCTTC
CAWSGGGYGYTF
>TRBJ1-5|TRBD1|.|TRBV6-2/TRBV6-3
TGTGCCAGCAGTGGCAGGGGGCGGCCCCAGCATTTT
CASSGRGRPQHF
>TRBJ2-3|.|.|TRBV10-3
TGTGCCATCGCCAGGGAAAGCACAGATACGCAGTATTTT
CAIARESTDTQYF
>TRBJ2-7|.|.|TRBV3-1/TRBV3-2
TGTGCCAGCAGCCTCCCCTCCGGGGAGCAGTACTTC
CASSLPSGEQYF
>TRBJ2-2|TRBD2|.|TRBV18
TGTGCCAGCTCACCAGGGACTAGCGGGGACGGCGGGGAGCTGTTTTTT
CASSPGTSGDGGELFF
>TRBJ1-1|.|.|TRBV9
TGTGCCAGCAGCGTAGGACGGGTGAACACTGAAGCTTTCTTT
CASSVGRVNTEAFF
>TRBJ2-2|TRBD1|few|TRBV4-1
TGCGCCAGCAGCCAATCCCCCTTAATGCTTGGGGACAGGGGGAACACCGGGGAGCTGTTTTTT
CASSQSPLMLGDRGNTGELFF
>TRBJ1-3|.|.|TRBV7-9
TGTGCCAGCAGCTCTTCTGGGGCGAGCTCTGGAAACACCATATATTTT
CASSSSGASSGNTIYF
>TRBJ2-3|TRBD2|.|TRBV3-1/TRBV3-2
TGTGCCAGCAGCCGGTTCAGAAGGGGACTAGCGGGGCACACAGATACGCAGTATTTT
CASSRFRRGLAGHTDTQYF
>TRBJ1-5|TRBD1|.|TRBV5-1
TGCGCCAGCAGTAGAGGGGGCCGGGGGCAAGGTCAGCCCCAGCATTTT
CASSRGGRGQGQPQHF
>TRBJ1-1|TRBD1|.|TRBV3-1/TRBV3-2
TGTGCCAGCAGCCAAGGAATACAGGGGGTCCATCGGAACACTGAAGCTTTCTTT
CASSQGIQGVHRNTEAFF
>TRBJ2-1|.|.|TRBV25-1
TGTGCCAGCAGTGGTCCGGGGGGCCCTCACCGCTCCTACAATGAGCAGTTCTTC
CASSGPGGPHRSYNEQFF
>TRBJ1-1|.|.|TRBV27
TGTGCCAGCAGTTCCAGGTATCGGAACACTGAAGCTTTCTTT
CASSSRYRNTEAFF
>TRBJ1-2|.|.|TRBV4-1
TGCGCCAGCAGTGAGGCGGGACTTAACTATGGCTACACCTTC
CASSEAGLNYGYTF
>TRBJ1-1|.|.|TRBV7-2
TGTGCCAGCAAACTAGCCGGCCTCCCAGGAACTGAAGCTTTCTTT
CASKLAGLPGTEAFF
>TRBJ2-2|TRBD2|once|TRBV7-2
TGTGCCAGCAGCTTCATCCCAGCGGGGTACGGGGAGCTGTTTTTT
CASSFIPAGYGELFF
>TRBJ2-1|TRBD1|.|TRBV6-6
TGTGCCAGCAGTACATCGGACAGGGCTACCTACAATGAGCAGTTCTTC
CASSTSDRATYNEQFF
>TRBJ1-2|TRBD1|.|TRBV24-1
TGTGCCACCAGTTCAGGGGGCGCGTATGGCTACACCTTC
CATSSGGAYGYTF
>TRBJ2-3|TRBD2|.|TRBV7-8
TGTGCCAGCAGCCCCGGGACTAGGAACACAGATACGCAGTATTTT
CASSPGTRNTDTQYF
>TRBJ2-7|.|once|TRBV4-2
TGTGCCAGCAGCCCAGGGGGGAGTATAACGGGGCAGTACTTC
CASSPGGSITGQYF
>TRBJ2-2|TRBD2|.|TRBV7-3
TGTGCCAGCAGCTCCGGACTAGCGGGGGGGTCACAAGGCACCGGGGAGCTGTTTTTT
CASSSGLAGGSQGTGELFF
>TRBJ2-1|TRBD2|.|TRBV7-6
TGTGCCAGCAGCTTCATCGGGACTAGCGGGCCACCCTCCTACAATGAGCAGTTCTTC
CASSFIGTSGPPSYNEQFF
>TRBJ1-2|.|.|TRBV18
TGTGCCAGCACCTACACACAGGGCGACTATGGCTACACCTTC
CASTYTQGDYGYTF
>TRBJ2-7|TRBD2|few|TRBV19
TGTGCCAGTAGCGGGAGGCCGTCCTACGAGCAGTACTTC
CASSGRPSYEQYF
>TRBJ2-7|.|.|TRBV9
TGTGCCAGCAGCGGAGAAGAAAGGGGTACCTACGAGCAGTACTTC
CASSGEERGTYEQYF
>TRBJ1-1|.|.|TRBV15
TGTGCCACCAGCAGATATAACACTGAAGCTTTCTTT
CATSRYNTEAFF
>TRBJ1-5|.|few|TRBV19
TGTGCCAGTAGTACACGGACAGCGGTAGGGCAGCCCCAGCATTTT
CASSTRTAVGQPQHF
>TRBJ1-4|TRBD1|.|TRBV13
TGTGCCAGCACACGAACGACAGGGTCGGGTGAAAAACTGTTTTTT
CASTRTTGSGEKLFF
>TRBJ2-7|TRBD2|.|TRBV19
TGTGCCAGTAGTACCAAGTGGGGGGGGAGTAGCGAGCAGTACTTC
CASSTKWGGSSEQYF
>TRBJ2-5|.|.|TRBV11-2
TGTGCCAGCAGCCCGGACTTGGCGGGCCAAGAGACCCAGTACTTC
CASSPDLAGQETQYF
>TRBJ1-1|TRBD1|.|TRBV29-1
TGCAGCGCAGACGGACAGGGTCGGACTGAAGCTTTCTTT
CSADGQGRTEAFF